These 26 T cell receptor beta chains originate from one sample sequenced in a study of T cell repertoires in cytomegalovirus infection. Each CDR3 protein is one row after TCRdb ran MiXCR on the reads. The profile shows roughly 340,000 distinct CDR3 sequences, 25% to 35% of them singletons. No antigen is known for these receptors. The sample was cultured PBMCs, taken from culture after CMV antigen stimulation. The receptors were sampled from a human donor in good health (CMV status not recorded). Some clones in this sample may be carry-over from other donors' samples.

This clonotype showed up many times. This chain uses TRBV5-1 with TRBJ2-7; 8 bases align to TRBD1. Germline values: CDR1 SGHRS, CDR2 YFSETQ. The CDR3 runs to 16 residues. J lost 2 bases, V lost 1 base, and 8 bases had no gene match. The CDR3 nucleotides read TGCGCCAGCAGCTTGAGCGTGGGGACAGGACCCTACGAGCAGTACTTC. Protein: CASSLSVGTGPYEQYF. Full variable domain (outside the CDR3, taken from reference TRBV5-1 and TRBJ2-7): KAGVTQTPRYLIKTRGQQVTLSCSPISGHRSVSWYQQTPGQGLQFLFEYFSETQRNKGNFPGRFSGRQFSNSRSEMNVSTLELGDSALYLCASSLSVGTGPYEQYFGPGTRLTVT.

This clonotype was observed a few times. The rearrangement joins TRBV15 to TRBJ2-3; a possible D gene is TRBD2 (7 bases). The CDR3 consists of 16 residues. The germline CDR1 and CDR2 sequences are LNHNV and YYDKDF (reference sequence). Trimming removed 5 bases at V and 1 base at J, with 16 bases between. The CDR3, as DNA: TGTGCCACCAGCGCTCGGGGGGCCTCTGGCACAGATACGCAGTATTTT. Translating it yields CATSARGASGTDTQYF.

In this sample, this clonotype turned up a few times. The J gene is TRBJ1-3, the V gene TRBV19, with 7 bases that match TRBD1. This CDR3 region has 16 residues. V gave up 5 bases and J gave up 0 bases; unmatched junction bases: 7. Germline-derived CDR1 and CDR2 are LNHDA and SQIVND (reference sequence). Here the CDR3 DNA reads TGTGCCAGTAGTGAGGAGGGGGCTCCCTCTGGAAACACCATATATTTT. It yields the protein CASSEEGAPSGNTIYF.

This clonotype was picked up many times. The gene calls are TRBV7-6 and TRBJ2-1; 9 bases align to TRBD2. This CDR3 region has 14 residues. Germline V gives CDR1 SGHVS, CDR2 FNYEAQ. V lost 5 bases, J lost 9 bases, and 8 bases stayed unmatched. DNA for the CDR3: TGTGCCAGCAGCACCAAAGCGGGAGGACCTGAGCAGTTCTTC. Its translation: CASSTKAGGPEQFF.

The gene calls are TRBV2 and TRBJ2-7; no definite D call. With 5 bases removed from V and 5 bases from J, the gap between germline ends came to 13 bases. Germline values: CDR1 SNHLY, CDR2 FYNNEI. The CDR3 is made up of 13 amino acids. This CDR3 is CASSPGQLDEQYF. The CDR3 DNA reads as TGTGCCAGCAGTCCCGGCCAACTCGACGAGCAGTACTTC.

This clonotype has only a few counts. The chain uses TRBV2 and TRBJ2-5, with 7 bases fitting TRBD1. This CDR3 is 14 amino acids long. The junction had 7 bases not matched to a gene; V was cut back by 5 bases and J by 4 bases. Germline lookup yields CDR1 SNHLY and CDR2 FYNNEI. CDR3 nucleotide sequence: TGTGCCAGCAGTACACAGGGGCCGGGAGAGACCCAGTACTTC. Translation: CASSTQGPGETQYF.

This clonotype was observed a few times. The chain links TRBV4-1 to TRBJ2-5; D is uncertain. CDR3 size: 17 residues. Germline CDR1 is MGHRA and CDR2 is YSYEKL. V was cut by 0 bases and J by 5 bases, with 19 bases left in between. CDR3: CASSQDVYERHRETQYF. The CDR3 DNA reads TGCGCCAGCAGCCAAGATGTGTATGAACGGCACCGTGAGACCCAGTACTTC.

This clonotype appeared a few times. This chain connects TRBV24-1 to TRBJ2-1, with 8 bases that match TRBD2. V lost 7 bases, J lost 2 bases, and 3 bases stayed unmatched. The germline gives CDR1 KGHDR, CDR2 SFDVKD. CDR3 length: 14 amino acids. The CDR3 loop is CATSPGLAYNEQFF. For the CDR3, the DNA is TGTGCCACCAGCCCGGGACTAGCCTACAATGAGCAGTTCTTC.

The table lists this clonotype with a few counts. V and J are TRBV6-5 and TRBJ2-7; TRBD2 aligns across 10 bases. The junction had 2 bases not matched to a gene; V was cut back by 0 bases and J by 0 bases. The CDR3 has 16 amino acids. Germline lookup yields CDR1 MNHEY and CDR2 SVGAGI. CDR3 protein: CASSYSSSGSSYEQYF. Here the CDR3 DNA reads TGTGCCAGCAGTTACTCGTCTAGCGGGAGCTCCTACGAGCAGTACTTC.

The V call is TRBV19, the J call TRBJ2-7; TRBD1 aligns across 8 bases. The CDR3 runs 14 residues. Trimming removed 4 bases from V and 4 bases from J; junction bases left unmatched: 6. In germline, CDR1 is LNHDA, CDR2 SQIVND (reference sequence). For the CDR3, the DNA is TGTGCCAGTAGTACGGACAGGGCTTCTTACGAGCAGTACTTC. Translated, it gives CASSTDRASYEQYF.

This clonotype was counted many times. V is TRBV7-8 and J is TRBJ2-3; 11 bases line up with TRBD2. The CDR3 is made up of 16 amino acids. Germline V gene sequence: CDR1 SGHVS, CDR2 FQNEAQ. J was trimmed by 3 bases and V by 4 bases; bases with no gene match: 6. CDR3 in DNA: TGTGCCAGCAGCTCCATAACTAGCGGGAGAACAGATACGCAGTATTTT. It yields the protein CASSSITSGRTDTQYF.

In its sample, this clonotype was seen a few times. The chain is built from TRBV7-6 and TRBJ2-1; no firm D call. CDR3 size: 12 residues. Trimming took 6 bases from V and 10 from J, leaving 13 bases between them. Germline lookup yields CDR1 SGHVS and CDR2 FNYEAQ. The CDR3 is CASSYDLGEQFF. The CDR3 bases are TGTGCCAGCAGTTATGACTTGGGAGAGCAGTTCTTC.

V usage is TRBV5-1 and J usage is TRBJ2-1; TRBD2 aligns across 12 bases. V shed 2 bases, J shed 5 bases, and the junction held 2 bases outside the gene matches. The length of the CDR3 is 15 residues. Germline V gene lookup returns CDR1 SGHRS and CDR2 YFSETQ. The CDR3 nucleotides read TGCGCCAGCAGCTTCACTAGCGGGAGGCACAATGAGCAGTTCTTC. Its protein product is CASSFTSGRHNEQFF.

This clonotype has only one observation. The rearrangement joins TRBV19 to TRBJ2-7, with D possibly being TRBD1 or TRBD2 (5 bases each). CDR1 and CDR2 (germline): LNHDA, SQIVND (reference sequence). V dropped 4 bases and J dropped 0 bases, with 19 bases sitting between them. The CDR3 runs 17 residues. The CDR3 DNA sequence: TGTGCCAGTAGTACGAGCTTCGGGGCCAGGAGCTCCTACGAGCAGTACTTC. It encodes CASSTSFGARSSYEQYF.

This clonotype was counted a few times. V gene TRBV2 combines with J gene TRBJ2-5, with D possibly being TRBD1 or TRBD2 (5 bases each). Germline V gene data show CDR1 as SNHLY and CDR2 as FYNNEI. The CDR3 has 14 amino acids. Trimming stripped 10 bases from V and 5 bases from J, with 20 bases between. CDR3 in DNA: TGTGCCAAGTACGGGACCTCAGGGCCGGAGACCCAGTACTTC. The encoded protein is CAKYGTSGPETQYF. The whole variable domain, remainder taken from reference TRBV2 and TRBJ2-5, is EPEVTQTPSHQVTQMGQEVILRCVPISNHLYFYWYRQILGQKVEFLVSFYNNEISEKSEIFDDQFSVERPDGSNFTLKIRSTKLEDSAMYFCAKYGTSGPETQYFGPGTRLLVL.

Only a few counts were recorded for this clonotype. CDR3 in amino acids: CASSKGGRQYF. The CDR3, as DNA: TGTGCCAGCAGTAAAGGAGGCCGGCAGTACTTC. The J gene is TRBJ2-7, the V gene TRBV12-3 or TRBV12-4, with D possibly matching TRBD2 (5 bases). CDR3 length equals 11 residues. Trimming took 5 bases from V and 9 from J, leaving 11 bases between them.

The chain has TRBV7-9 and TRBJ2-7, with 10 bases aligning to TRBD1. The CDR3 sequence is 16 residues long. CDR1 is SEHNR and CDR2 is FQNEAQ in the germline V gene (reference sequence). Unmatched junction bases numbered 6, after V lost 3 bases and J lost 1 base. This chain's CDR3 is CASSFRTGGTSYEQYF. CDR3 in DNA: TGTGCCAGCAGCTTCCGGACAGGGGGAACTTCCTACGAGCAGTACTTC.

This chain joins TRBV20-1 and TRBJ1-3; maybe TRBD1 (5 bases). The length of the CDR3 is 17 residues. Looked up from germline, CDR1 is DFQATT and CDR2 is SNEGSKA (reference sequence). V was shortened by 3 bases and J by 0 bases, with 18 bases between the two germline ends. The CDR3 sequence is CSARIGTGTYSGNTIYF. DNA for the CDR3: TGCAGTGCTAGGATCGGGACGGGAACCTACTCTGGAAACACCATATATTTT.

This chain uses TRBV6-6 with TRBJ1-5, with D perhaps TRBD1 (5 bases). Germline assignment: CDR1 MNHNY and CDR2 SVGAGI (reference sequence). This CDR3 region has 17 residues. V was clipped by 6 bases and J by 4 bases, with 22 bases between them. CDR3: CASRPRGGGSWNQPQHF. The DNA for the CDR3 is TGTGCCAGCAGACCTCGTGGCGGGGGATCATGGAATCAGCCCCAGCATTTT.

CDR3: CASSIELSTDTQYF. The CDR3 bases are TGTGCCAGTAGTATAGAACTGAGCACAGATACGCAGTATTTT. V is TRBV19 and J is TRBJ2-3; no definite D call. V lost 0 bases and J 0 bases, leaving 4 bases between the germline ends. Per germline, CDR1 LNHDA and CDR2 SQIVND (reference sequence). The CDR3 has 14 residues.

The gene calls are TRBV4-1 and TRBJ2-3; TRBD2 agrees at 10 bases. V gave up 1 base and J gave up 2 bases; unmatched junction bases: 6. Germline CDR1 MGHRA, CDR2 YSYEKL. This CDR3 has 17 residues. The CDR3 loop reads CASSQGLAGAFTDTQYF. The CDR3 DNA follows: TGCGCCAGCAGCCAAGGCCTAGCGGGGGCCTTCACAGATACGCAGTATTTT.

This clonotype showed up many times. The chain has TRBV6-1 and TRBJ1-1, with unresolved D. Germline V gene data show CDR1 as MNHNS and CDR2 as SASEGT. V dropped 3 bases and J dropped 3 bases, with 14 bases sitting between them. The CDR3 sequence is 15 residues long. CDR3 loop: CASSEGQFADTEAFF. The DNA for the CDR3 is TGTGCCAGCAGTGAGGGCCAATTTGCGGACACTGAAGCTTTCTTT.

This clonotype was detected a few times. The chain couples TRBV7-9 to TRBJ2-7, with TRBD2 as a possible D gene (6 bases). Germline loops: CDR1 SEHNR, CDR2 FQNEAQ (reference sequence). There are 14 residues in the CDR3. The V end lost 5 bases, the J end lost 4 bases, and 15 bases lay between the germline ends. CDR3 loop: CASSRGLAGYEQYF. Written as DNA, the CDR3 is TGTGCCAGCAGCAGGGGCCTCGCGGGATACGAGCAGTACTTC.

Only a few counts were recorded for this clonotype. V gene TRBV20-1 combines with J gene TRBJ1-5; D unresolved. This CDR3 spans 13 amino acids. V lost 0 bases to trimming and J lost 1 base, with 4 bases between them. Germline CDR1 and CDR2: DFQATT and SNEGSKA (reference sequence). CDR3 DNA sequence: TGCAGTGCTAGAGATCAGAGCAATCAGCCCCAGCATTTT. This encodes CSARDQSNQPQHF.

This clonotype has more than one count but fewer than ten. CDR3 sequence reads: CASSHRDREVYEQYF. The CDR3 nucleotides read TGTGCCAGCAGCCACCGGGACAGGGAAGTCTACGAGCAGTACTTC. V is TRBV7-9 and J is TRBJ2-7, with TRBD1 matching 9 bases. Germline loops: CDR1 SEHNR, CDR2 FQNEAQ (reference sequence). After removal of 5 bases from V and 3 bases from J, the junction contained 8 bases not matched to a gene. The CDR3 runs to 15 residues.

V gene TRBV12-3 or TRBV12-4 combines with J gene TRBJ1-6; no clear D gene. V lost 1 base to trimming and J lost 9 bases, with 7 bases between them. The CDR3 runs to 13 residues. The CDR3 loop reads CASSLVEGSPLHF. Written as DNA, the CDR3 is TGTGCCAGCAGTTTAGTGGAGGGTTCACCCCTCCACTTT.